This record concerns one T cell receptor beta chain sequence. Antigen unknown. The source of the sample is a study of cytomegalovirus exposure and HLA in healthy donors. Study results and limitations: Within the approximately 110 validation repertoires, first-cohort TCR clusters tended to co-occur, according to a later analysis.

The table came from immunoSEQ multiplex PCR; TCRdb's copy has only in-frame clones and leaves some out. The table records about 150,000 clones, 85% to 90% of them present only once. Trimming left V 6 bases short and J 0 bases short, with 16 bases between. The CDR3 is made up of 15 amino acids. Looked up from germline, CDR1 is SQVTM and CDR2 is ANQGSEA. Material for sequencing was PBMCs. The receptor was isolated from a woman between 18 and 29 years old in good health and CMV-seropositive. This sequence joins TRBV29-1 and TRBJ2-3; weak D call: TRBD1 (5 bases). The CDR3 DNA follows: TGCAGCGTCAGGGCAGAACCAGCTAGCACAGATACGCAGTATTTT. Translated, it gives CSVRAEPASTDTQYF.